This T cell receptor beta chain is drawn from a study of T cell responses to AZD1222 COVID-19 vaccine. This table comes from immunoSEQ multiplex PCR, and its TCRdb copy is limited to in-frame clones, with some not included. The table shows about 42,000 clones, with approximately 88% occurring only once. Germline loops: CDR1 SGHAT, CDR2 FQDESV (reference sequence). Trimming removed 5 bases at V and 8 bases at J, with 9 bases between. The CDR3 runs to 11 residues. General study results and limits: Close to half of all spike-specific TCRs reportedly target regions of the variants that are unmutated. Samples come after the peak T cell response, not at day 14. At baseline, just five to seven AZD1222 recipients tested seropositive. Regions 160-218 and 743-854 held dominance among vaccine-associated CD4 TCRs, which spanned spike.

To note about this clone: Its matching antigen is unknown.

This receptor was taken from an adult who received the AZD1222 COVID-19 vaccine. The sample in question was peripheral blood, obtained 28 days after the second AZD1222 dose. The chain couples TRBV11-1 to TRBJ1-2; no firm D call. CDR3 residues: CASSGREGYTF. The CDR3 DNA reads TGTGCCAGCAGCGGAAGGGAGGGCTACACCTTC.